The clone carrying this T cell receptor (beta chain) turned up a few times. Its target is not known. Treatment described: approximately 9-day PBMC culture with coronavirus spike peptide pools or control peptides (ViraFEST assay). This sample is part of a study of vaccination and CD4 T cells after COVID-19. On the study more broadly: Each control was exposed to a CEFX pool, an HIV-1 Nef pool, or no peptide at all.

The study's findings and limits: A median of approximately 90% of reactive clones, in convalescent patients, became evident only post-vaccination.

The CDR3 has 15 residues. V lost 2 bases, J lost 4 bases, and 9 bases lay in between. The V gene's germline CDR1 is SGHTA and CDR2 FQGNSA. An Oncomine TCR Beta short-read assay was used to sequence the DNA from cultured CD4+ T cells. Each CDR3 protein is one row after TCRdb ran MiXCR on the PCR reads. The table shows around 13,000 distinct CDR3 sequences, with about 25% occurring only once. Sequenced input: CD4+ T cells from blood, cultured in vitro. This chain links TRBV7-2 with TRBJ2-6, with D perhaps TRBD2 (5 bases). The TCR comes from a human donor who had recovered from COVID-19. Written as DNA, the CDR3 is TGTGCCAGCAGCTTATTTCGAGGGGGGGCCAACGTCCTGACTTTC. Translating gives CASSLFRGGANVLTF.